These T cell receptor beta chains were read from a single sample in a study of blood T cell repertoires in COVID-19. The table came from immunoSEQ multiplex PCR; TCRdb's copy has only in-frame clones and leaves some out. The repertoire includes around 310,000 clones, about 90% of them detected once, and less than 9.5% sits in the top ten. Sequencing was carried out using PBMCs or T cells enriched from blood (not recorded which). These receptors were collected from a woman under 40 who had recovered from COVID-19. The CDR3 runs from the conserved cysteine through the conserved F or W. Each record gives: V gene, J gene, clone size, D gene, CDR3 protein, CDR3 DNA. The D gene is left open where the match is weak. Rows may omit the clone size; those that give it use once, few, many or a size class.

>TRBV29-1|TRBJ1-5|few|-
CSVVDTTGQPQHF
TGCAGCGTTGTTGACACAACTGGGCAGCCCCAGCATTTT
>TRBV11-3|TRBJ2-2|-|-
CASSPGNTGELFF
TGTGCCAGCAGCCCGGGGAACACCGGGGAGCTGTTTTTT
>TRBV7-2|TRBJ1-6|once|TRBD1
CASSPRTGDNSPLHF
TGTGCCAGCAGCCCACGGACAGGGGACAATTCACCCCTCCACTTT
>TRBV3-1/TRBV3-2|TRBJ2-3|-|-
CASSQERTVRGIDTQYF
TGTGCCAGCAGCCAAGAGAGGACGGTTCGAGGGATAGATACGCAGTATTTT
>TRBV27|TRBJ1-2|-|-
CASSLSYVRRALSGYTF
TGTGCCAGCAGTTTATCCTACGTGAGAAGAGCTCTCTCTGGCTACACCTTC
>TRBV7-9|TRBJ2-7|-|-
CASGAVGNYEQYF
TGTGCCAGCGGGGCAGTAGGGAACTACGAGCAGTACTTC
>TRBV7-2|TRBJ2-1|-|TRBD1
CASSLDRGAYNEQFF
TGTGCCAGCAGCTTAGACAGGGGGGCATACAATGAGCAGTTCTTC
>TRBV11-2|TRBJ2-3|-|TRBD2
CASRPISGTSERTDTQYF
TGTGCCAGCAGACCCATTTCCGGGACTAGCGAACGCACAGATACGCAGTATTTT
>TRBV27|TRBJ2-3|-|-
CASSILVGADTQYF
TGTGCCAGCAGTATACTAGTCGGGGCAGATACGCAGTATTTT
>TRBV28|TRBJ1-3|-|-
CASSYLRFAGNTIYF
TGTGCCAGCAGCTACCTAAGATTTGCTGGAAACACCATATATTTT
>TRBV27|TRBJ1-5|-|TRBD1
CASSPDRGGVGSNQPQHF
TGTGCCAGCAGCCCCGACAGGGGGGGAGTTGGTAGCAATCAGCCCCAGCATTTT